Following are 9 T cell receptor beta chains from one sample sequenced in a study of OX40 agonist ivuxolimab in advanced cancers. Produced via immunoSEQ multiplex PCR; TCRdb's table is partial and in-frame only. The sample includes about 89,000 clones, about 88% of them seen just once. Sample: CD4+ or CD8+ T cells sorted from blood, taken in a trial of the OX40 agonist ivuxolimab. These receptors all stem from an adult with an advanced solid tumor such as melanoma, head and neck, liver or kidney cancer.

Here the CDR3 reads CASSYRDSTYEQYF. CDR3 nucleotide sequence: TGTGCCAGCAGTTACCGGGACTCGACCTACGAGCAGTACTTC. This chain uses TRBV6-6 with TRBJ2-7; D is possibly TRBD2 (6 bases). Looked up from germline, CDR1 is MNHNY and CDR2 is SVGAGI (reference sequence). Deletions cut 2 bases from V and 2 bases from J, with 10 bases between. This CDR3 has 14 amino acids.

The chain recombines TRBV7-9 with TRBJ1-4; 9 bases agree with TRBD1. The CDR3 has 15 residues. After removal of 5 bases from V and 8 bases from J, the junction contained 9 bases not matched to a gene. Germline lookup yields CDR1 SEHNR and CDR2 FQNEAQ (reference sequence). This CDR3 is CASSPPGQGIEKLFF. The CDR3 DNA is TGTGCCAGCAGCCCGCCGGGACAGGGAATCGAAAAACTGTTTTTT.

The V gene is TRBV6-1, the J gene TRBJ1-3, with unresolved D. This CDR3 has 14 amino acids. CDR1 is MNHNS and CDR2 is SASEGT in the germline V gene. V dropped 0 bases and J dropped 1 base, with 4 bases sitting between them. CDR3 residues: CASSEARSGNTIYF. In DNA, the CDR3 is TGTGCCAGCAGTGAAGCTAGGTCTGGAAACACCATATATTTT.

The chain carries TRBV5-4 and TRBJ2-3; tentative D call: TRBD1 (5 bases). This CDR3 comprises 15 residues. V was trimmed by 1 base and J by 0 bases, leaving 9 bases between them. Germline loops: CDR1 SGHNT, CDR2 YYREEE (reference sequence). The CDR3 DNA reads as TGTGCCAGCAGCTTGCGACAGCCTAGCACAGATACGCAGTATTTT. It yields the protein CASSLRQPSTDTQYF.

V usage is TRBV7-9 and J usage is TRBJ2-5; TRBD1 matches 7 bases. The CDR3 is 14 amino acids. After removal of 3 bases from V and 2 bases from J, the junction contained 3 bases not matched to a gene. CDR1 SEHNR and CDR2 FQNEAQ come from the germline V gene (reference sequence). The CDR3 coding sequence is TGTGCCAGCAGCTTCAGGACAGGTCAAGAGACCCAGTACTTC. This gives the protein CASSFRTGQETQYF.

This chain links TRBV6-5 with TRBJ2-2; D may correspond to TRBD1 or TRBD2 (6 bases each). This CDR3 has 16 residues. Germline V gene data show CDR1 as MNHEY and CDR2 as SVGAGI. The germline V and J ends were trimmed by 2 bases and 5 bases, with 15 bases remaining between them. The DNA of the CDR3 is TGTGCCAGCAGTTACCTCCCGGGGGCACGGACCGGGGAGCTGTTTTTT. Translating gives CASSYLPGARTGELFF.

Points on this clone: This may come from a read error, since a much larger clone is one base off. The rearrangement uses TRBV7-9 and TRBJ1-1, with D possibly matching TRBD1 (5 bases). This CDR3 region has 13 residues. Germline CDR1 reads SEHNR; CDR2 reads FQNEAQ (reference sequence). V lost 1 base and J 3 bases, leaving 6 bases between the germline ends. CDR3 amino acids: CASSLGGDTEAFF. The CDR3 nucleotides are TGTGCCAGCAGCTTAGGGGGGGACACTGAAGCTTTCTTT.

This chain links TRBV10-3 with TRBJ2-2; D possibly corresponds to TRBD1 (6 bases). Germline CDR1 reads ENHRY; CDR2 reads SYGVKD. V lost 2 bases and J 7 bases, leaving 8 bases between the germline ends. The CDR3 length is 13 residues. For the CDR3, the DNA is TGTGCCATCAGTGAGACGGACAGCGGGGAGCTGTTTTTT. Translated, it gives CAISETDSGELFF.

The chain combines TRBV10-2 with TRBJ2-5, with TRBD1 as a possible D gene (6 bases). Trimming shortened V by 3 bases and J by 0 bases, and 11 bases separated the two germline ends. The length of the CDR3 is 15 residues. Germline-derived CDR1 and CDR2 are WSHSY and SAAADI. The CDR3 is CASSDGQLYQETQYF. DNA of the CDR3: TGCGCCAGCAGTGACGGACAGTTGTACCAAGAGACCCAGTACTTC.